The 21 T cell receptor beta chains below were found in one sample sequenced in a study of blood T cells in healthy people across ages. Through a sample-barcoded 5' primer and a J-beta primer mix, a second PCR was run for about 7 to 12 cycles. Using its own MiXCR run on the 5' RACE reads, TCRdb lists one record per CDR3 protein. The top ten hold just under 25% of the sample, which has about 580,000 distinct CDR3 sequences, around 50% seen once. Sequenced material: blood. These receptors were taken from a man at least 80 years old in good health.

This sequence joins TRBV27 and TRBJ1-5; D perhaps matches TRBD1 (5 bases). Trimming left V 2 bases short and J 2 bases short, with 16 bases between. Looked up from germline, CDR1 is MNHEY and CDR2 is SMNVEV (reference sequence). CDR3 length equals 17 residues. The CDR3 loop is CASSLRTPGGRNQPQHF. As DNA, the CDR3 is TGTGCCAGCAGTTTACGCACCCCGGGGGGTCGCAATCAGCCCCAGCATTTT.

This clonotype was observed a few times. This rearrangement joins TRBV7-6 to TRBJ2-3, with D unclear. Germline CDR1 and CDR2: SGHVS and FNYEAQ. The CDR3 covers 14 residues. V was clipped by 5 bases and J by 2 bases, with 11 bases between them. CDR3: CASSPLFPTDTQYF. CDR3 DNA: TGTGCCAGCAGCCCCCTCTTTCCCACAGATACGCAGTATTTT.

This chain uses TRBV4-1 with TRBJ2-1; a possible D gene is TRBD2 (6 bases). CDR3 length: 16 residues. Germline values: CDR1 MGHRA, CDR2 YSYEKL. V lost 6 bases to trimming and J lost 0 bases, with 15 bases between them. The CDR3 region has the DNA TGCGCCAGCAGTCGGGGGATGGGGAGCTCCTACAATGAGCAGTTCTTC. Translation gives CASSRGMGSSYNEQFF.

V and J are TRBV20-1 and TRBJ1-2; no definite D call. The CDR3 extends over 14 amino acids. V was cut by 0 bases and J by 4 bases, with 12 bases left in between. Germline assignment: CDR1 DFQATT and CDR2 SNEGSKA (reference sequence). The DNA of the CDR3 is TGCAGTGCTAGAGATCTGTCGTTTAGCTATGGCTACACCTTC. Residues: CSARDLSFSYGYTF.

V usage is TRBV6-6 and J usage is TRBJ2-2; either TRBD1 or TRBD2 may supply D (5 bases each). CDR1 is MNHNY, CDR2 SVGAGI, per germline (reference sequence). The CDR3 contains 17 residues. The V end lost 2 bases, the J end lost 4 bases, and 17 bases lay between the germline ends. The CDR3 protein is CASSYRGTGGFTGELFF. Written as DNA, the CDR3 is TGTGCCAGCAGTTACAGGGGCACCGGAGGATTCACCGGGGAGCTGTTTTTT.

V usage is TRBV12-3 or TRBV12-4 and J usage is TRBJ2-1, with D hard to call. The V gene lost 4 bases and the J gene lost 1 base, with 26 bases spanning the gap. The CDR3 runs to 20 residues. Here the CDR3 DNA reads TGTGCCAGCAGTTCGCCCTTCTCCTGGGATCGGCTACAATCCTACAATGAGCAGTTCTTC. Translated, it gives CASSSPFSWDRLQSYNEQFF.

The rearrangement joins TRBV29-1 to TRBJ2-7; 8 nucleotides align to TRBD2. Matching the DNA end better, TRBJ2-5 makes the J call doubtful. The CDR3 runs 13 residues. Germline loops: CDR1 SQVTM, CDR2 ANQGSEA. CDR3 region: CSVIAGTSETQYF. For the CDR3, the DNA is TGCAGCGTCATAGCGGGGACGTCGGAGACCCAGTACTTC.

The gene calls are TRBV29-1 and TRBJ2-7; 7 nucleotides agree with TRBD2. After removal of 4 bases from V and 0 bases from J, the junction contained 3 bases not matched to a gene. The length of the CDR3 is 13 residues. The V gene's germline CDR1 is SQVTM and CDR2 ANQGSEA. DNA of the CDR3: TGCAGCGTTGGGACTAGTCCCTCCTACGAGCAGTACTTC. Its translation: CSVGTSPSYEQYF.

This clonotype was seen only a few times. The V call is TRBV11-2, the J call TRBJ2-7; D gene uncertain. Germline V gives CDR1 SGHAT, CDR2 FQNNGV. The ends were cut back, 4 bases at V and 3 bases at J, with 10 bases in the middle. CDR3 size: 13 residues. The CDR3 DNA sequence: TGTGCCAGCAGCTCCCTCCCCGTCTACGAGCAGTACTTC. It codes for CASSSLPVYEQYF.

This chain joins TRBV7-3 and TRBJ2-2; D call uncertain. The germline CDR1 and CDR2 sequences are SGHTA and FQGTGA. The CDR3 extends over 12 amino acids. Trimming removed 1 base from V and 7 bases from J, with 4 bases in between. CDR3 DNA sequence: TGTGCCAGCAGCTTAAGCCACGGGGAGCTGTTTTTT. Amino acids: CASSLSHGELFF.

The genes are TRBV2 and TRBJ2-4; D is uncertain. There are 12 residues in the CDR3. Germline V gene lookup returns CDR1 SNHLY and CDR2 FYNNEI. V shed 4 bases and J shed 13 bases, with 14 bases lying between them. The CDR3 DNA is TGTGCCAGCAGTGTCGGCAAGATAAAGCAGTACTTC. It is translated as CASSVGKIKQYF.

The chain has TRBV24-1 and TRBJ2-1, with 8 nucleotides matching TRBD1. This CDR3 is 14 amino acids long. CDR1 is KGHDR and CDR2 is SFDVKD in the germline V gene. The trim removed 9 bases at V and 7 bases at J, leaving 10 bases unmatched. The CDR3 DNA reads TGTGCCACCCGCGACAGGGGCGCCAATAATGAGCAGTTCTTC. Protein sequence: CATRDRGANNEQFF.

This sequence joins TRBV20-1 and TRBJ2-1; TRBD2 is a possible D gene (6 bases). Germline V gene sequence: CDR1 DFQATT, CDR2 SNEGSKA (reference sequence). There are 15 residues in the CDR3. V lost 0 bases and J 3 bases, leaving 12 bases between the germline ends. The CDR3 nucleotides read TGCAGTGCTAGAGAGCTGGGGGGAGGCTACAATGAGCAGTTCTTC. As protein: CSARELGGGYNEQFF.

Points on this clonotype: This may come from a read error, since a much larger clone is one base off. The chain combines TRBV6-6 with TRBJ2-7, with 8 bases that match TRBD1. V lost 5 bases to trimming and J lost 5 bases; unmatched junction nucleotides: 8. Germline V gene data show CDR1 as MNHNY and CDR2 as SVGAGI (reference sequence). The CDR3 length is 14 residues. The DNA for the CDR3 is TGTGCCAGCAGTGACAGGGGCGCAAGTAACGAGCAGTACTTC. Its protein is CASSDRGASNEQYF.

This clonotype was found many times. This rearrangement joins TRBV6-6 to TRBJ2-3, with 8 bases fitting TRBD1. CDR1 MNHNY and CDR2 SVGAGI come from the germline V gene (reference sequence). This CDR3 is 14 amino acids long. The junction had 6 bases not matched to a gene; V was cut back by 4 bases and J by 6 bases. The CDR3 sequence is CASSSRTGRDTQYF. As DNA, the CDR3 is TGTGCCAGCAGTTCCAGGACAGGGAGGGATACGCAGTATTTT.

This chain joins TRBV29-1 and TRBJ2-7, with TRBD1 identical over 7 bases. CDR3 length: 13 residues. Trimming at V came to 4 bases and at J to 7 bases, leaving 10 bases not matched to a gene. Germline V gene sequence: CDR1 SQVTM, CDR2 ANQGSEA. CDR3 protein: CSVAVQGVREQYF. DNA for the CDR3: TGCAGCGTTGCGGTTCAGGGGGTCAGAGAGCAGTACTTC.

Ten or more counts support this clonotype. J is TRBJ2-7 and V is TRBV6-5; TRBD1 might be the D (6 bases). V was shortened by 2 bases and J by 4 bases, with 12 bases between the two germline ends. Looked up from germline, CDR1 is MNHEY and CDR2 is SVGAGI. The CDR3 is 14 amino acids. The CDR3 DNA reads as TGTGCCAGCAGTTACAGGGGGTTGAGATACGAGCAGTACTTC. The encoded protein is CASSYRGLRYEQYF.

The J gene is TRBJ2-5, the V gene TRBV7-9; perhaps TRBD2 as D (5 bases). V was trimmed by 5 bases and J by 4 bases, leaving 11 bases between them. CDR1 and CDR2 from the germline V gene are SEHNR and FQNEAQ (reference sequence). This CDR3 spans 13 amino acids. The CDR3 is CASSETSPETQYF. The CDR3 DNA follows: TGTGCCAGCAGCGAAACTAGTCCAGAGACCCAGTACTTC.

This clonotype was observed a single time. The chain is built from TRBV20-1 and TRBJ1-4; D gene ambiguous. V was trimmed by 5 bases and J by 1 base, leaving 14 bases between them. Germline V gene data show CDR1 as DFQATT and CDR2 as SNEGSKA (reference sequence). The CDR3 runs to 15 residues. The DNA of the CDR3 is TGCAGTGCTCCCCTTTTCTCTGGAACTAATGAAAAACTGTTTTTT. This encodes CSAPLFSGTNEKLFF.

Points on this clonotype: This may come from a read error, since a much larger clone is one base off. The chain combines TRBV6-6 with TRBJ2-7; 7 nucleotides agree with TRBD1. CDR1 and CDR2 (germline): MNHNY, SVGAGI (reference sequence). The CDR3 length is 14 residues. The CDR3 coding sequence is TGTGCCGGCAGTAACCGACAGGGCTTTTACGAGCAGTACTTC. Protein product: CAGSNRQGFYEQYF.

V gene TRBV9 combines with J gene TRBJ2-5, with D unclear. Germline CDR1 SGDLS, CDR2 YYNGEE. The CDR3 runs 16 residues. Trimming shortened V by 4 bases and J by 11 bases, and 27 bases separated the two germline ends. The CDR3 here is CASSPNGQVLYNEQYF. The CDR3 nucleotides read TGTGCCAGCAGCCCCAATGGGCAGGTCCTATACAATGAGCAGTACTTC. Filled out from reference TRBV9 and TRBJ2-5, the complete variable domain reads DSGVTQTPKHLITATGQRVTLRCSPRSGDLSVYWYQQSLDQGLQFLIQYYNGEERAKGNILERFSAQQFPDLHSELNLSSLELGDSALYFCASSPNGQVLYNEQYFGPGTRLLVL.